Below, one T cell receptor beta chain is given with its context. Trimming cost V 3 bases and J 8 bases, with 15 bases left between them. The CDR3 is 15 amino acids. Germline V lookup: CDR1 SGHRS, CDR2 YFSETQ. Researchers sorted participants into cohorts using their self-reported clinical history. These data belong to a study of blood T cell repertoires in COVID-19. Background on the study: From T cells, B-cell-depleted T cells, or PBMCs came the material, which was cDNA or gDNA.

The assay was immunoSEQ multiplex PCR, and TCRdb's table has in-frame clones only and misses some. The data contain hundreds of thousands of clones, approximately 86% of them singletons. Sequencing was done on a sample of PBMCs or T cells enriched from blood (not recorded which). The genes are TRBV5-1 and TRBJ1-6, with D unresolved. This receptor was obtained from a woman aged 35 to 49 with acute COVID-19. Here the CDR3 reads CASSWASGGDSPLHF. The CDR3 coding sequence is TGCGCCAGCAGCTGGGCCTCAGGAGGCGATTCACCCCTCCACTTT.